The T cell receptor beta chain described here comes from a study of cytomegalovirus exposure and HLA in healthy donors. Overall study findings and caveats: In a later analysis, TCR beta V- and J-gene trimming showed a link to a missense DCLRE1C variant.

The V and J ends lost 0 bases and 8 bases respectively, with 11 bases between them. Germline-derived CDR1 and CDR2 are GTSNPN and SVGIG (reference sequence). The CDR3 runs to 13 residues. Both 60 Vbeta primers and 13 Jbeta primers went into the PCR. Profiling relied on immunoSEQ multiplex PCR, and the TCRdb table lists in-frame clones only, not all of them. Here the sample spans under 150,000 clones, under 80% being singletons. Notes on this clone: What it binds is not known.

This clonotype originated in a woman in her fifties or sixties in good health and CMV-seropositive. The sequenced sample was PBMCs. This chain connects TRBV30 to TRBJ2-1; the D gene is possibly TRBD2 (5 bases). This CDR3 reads CAWSVELDDEQFF. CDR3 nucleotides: TGTGCCTGGAGTGTTGAACTAGACGATGAGCAGTTCTTC.